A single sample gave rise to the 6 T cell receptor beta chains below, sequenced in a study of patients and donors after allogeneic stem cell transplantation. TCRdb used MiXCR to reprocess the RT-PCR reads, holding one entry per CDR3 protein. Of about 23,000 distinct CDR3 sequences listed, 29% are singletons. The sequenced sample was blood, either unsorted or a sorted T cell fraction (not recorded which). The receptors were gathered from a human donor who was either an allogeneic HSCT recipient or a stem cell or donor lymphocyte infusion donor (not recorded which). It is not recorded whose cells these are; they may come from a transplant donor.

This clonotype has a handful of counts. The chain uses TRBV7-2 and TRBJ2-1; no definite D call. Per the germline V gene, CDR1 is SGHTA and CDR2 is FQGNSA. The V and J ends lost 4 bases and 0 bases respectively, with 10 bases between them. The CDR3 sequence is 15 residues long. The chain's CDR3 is CASSSVRSSYNEQFF. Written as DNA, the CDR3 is TGTGCCAGCAGCTCCGTTAGGAGCTCCTACAATGAGCAGTTCTTC.

The CDR3 sequence is CASMTGSSYNEQFF. DNA of the CDR3: TGTGCCAGCATGACGGGGTCCTCCTACAATGAGCAGTTCTTC. The J gene is TRBJ2-1, the V gene TRBV7-2; weak D call: TRBD2 (5 bases). The CDR3 length is 14 residues. Germline CDR1 is SGHTA and CDR2 is FQGNSA. V dropped 7 bases and J dropped 0 bases, with 10 bases sitting between them.

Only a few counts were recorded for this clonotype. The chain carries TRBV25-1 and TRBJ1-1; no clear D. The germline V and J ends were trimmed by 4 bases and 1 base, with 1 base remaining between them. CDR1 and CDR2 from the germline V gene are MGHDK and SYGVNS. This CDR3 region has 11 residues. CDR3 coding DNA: TGTGCCAGCAGTGCGAACACTGAAGCTTTCTTT. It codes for CASSANTEAFF.

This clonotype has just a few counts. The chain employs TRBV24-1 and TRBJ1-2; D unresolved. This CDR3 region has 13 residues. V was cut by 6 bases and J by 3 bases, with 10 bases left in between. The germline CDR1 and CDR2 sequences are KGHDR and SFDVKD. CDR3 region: CATSRRSYYGYTF. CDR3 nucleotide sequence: TGTGCCACCAGTAGACGGTCTTACTATGGCTACACCTTC.

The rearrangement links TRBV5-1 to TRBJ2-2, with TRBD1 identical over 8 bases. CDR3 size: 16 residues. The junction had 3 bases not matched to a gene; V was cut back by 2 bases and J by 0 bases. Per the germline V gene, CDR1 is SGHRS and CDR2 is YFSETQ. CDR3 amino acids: CASSFYRGTNTGELFF. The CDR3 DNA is TGCGCCAGCAGCTTTTACAGGGGGACGAACACCGGGGAGCTGTTTTTT. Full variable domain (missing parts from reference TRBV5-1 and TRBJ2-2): KAGVTQTPRYLIKTRGQQVTLSCSPISGHRSVSWYQQTPGQGLQFLFEYFSETQRNKGNFPGRFSGRQFSNSRSEMNVSTLELGDSALYLCASSFYRGTNTGELFFGEGSRLTVL.

The CDR3 protein is CASSRGTGIHGYTF. The DNA of the CDR3 is TGTGCCAGCAGCAGGGGGACAGGGATCCATGGCTACACCTTC. The V and J genes are TRBV7-9 and TRBJ1-2; 9 nucleotides line up with TRBD1. Trimming at V came to 5 bases and at J to 6 bases, leaving 7 bases not matched to a gene. This CDR3 has 14 amino acids. The V gene's germline CDR1 is SEHNR and CDR2 FQNEAQ (reference sequence).